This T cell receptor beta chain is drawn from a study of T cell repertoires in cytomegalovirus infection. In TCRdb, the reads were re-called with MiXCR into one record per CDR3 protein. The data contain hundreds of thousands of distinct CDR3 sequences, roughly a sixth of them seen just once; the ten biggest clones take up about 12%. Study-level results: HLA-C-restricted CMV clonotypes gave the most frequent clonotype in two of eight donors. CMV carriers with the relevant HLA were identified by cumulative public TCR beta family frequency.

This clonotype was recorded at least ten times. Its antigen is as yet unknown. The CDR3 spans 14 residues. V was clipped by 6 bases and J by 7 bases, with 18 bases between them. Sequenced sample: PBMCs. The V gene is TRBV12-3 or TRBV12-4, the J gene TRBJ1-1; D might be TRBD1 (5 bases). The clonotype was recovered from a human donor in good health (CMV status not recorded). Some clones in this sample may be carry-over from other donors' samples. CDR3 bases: TGTGCCAGCAGCCCGACGGGACCTCAAAGTGAAGCTTTCTTT. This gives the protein CASSPTGPQSEAFF.